These T cell receptor beta chains were read from a single sample in a study of T-cell reconstitution after alpha-beta-depleted transplantation in children. MiXCR, run by TCRdb on the PCR reads, gives a single entry per CDR3 protein. Here the sample spans around 190,000 distinct CDR3 sequences, approximately 7% being singletons. Sample: PBMCs, taken before TCRalphabeta/CD19-depleted stem cell transplant. The receptors were gathered from a boy aged 2-9 years with acute lymphoblastic leukemia, due to receive a stem cell transplant. CDR3s leave out the opening cysteine and the closing phenylalanine or tryptophan. The order of the fields is J gene, V gene, clone size, CDR3 protein. Expanded clones are given a class, and other clones once, few, many or no size at all.

>TRBJ2-7|TRBV20-1|few
SATTVAGGPGEQY
>TRBJ2-7|TRBV4-2|.
ASSQGLAGGSAYEQY
>TRBJ2-3|TRBV11-1|many
ASSLGTDREILTDTQY
>TRBJ1-2|TRBV29-1|many
SAGRRGGYT
>TRBJ1-5|TRBV18|few
ASSASGRNQPQH
>TRBJ1-1|TRBV6-2/TRBV6-3|many
ASSYSGRNTEAF
>TRBJ2-1|TRBV7-8|few
ASSRSGGAGDEQF
>TRBJ1-2|TRBV20-1|few
SARTRGVYGYT
>TRBJ2-7|TRBV3-1|many
ASGLQGGTYEQY
>TRBJ2-4|TRBV14|.
ASSQNSGGNIQY
>TRBJ2-4|TRBV20-1|.
SATHLLAKNIQY
>TRBJ2-1|TRBV9|few
ASSVGLAGPVIYNEQF
>TRBJ2-7|TRBV20-1|.
SAREVAVSTYEQY
>TRBJ2-1|TRBV21-1|many
ASSNPPGGIYNEQF
>TRBJ2-5|TRBV5-5|many
ASRRVWIKETQY
>TRBJ2-1|TRBV5-1|few
ASSTVEGGEQF
>TRBJ2-3|TRBV29-1|many
SVERELRTDTQY
>TRBJ2-3|TRBV5-5|.
ASSRPGTATDTQY
>TRBJ2-2|TRBV3-1|many
ASSQVPTGELF
>TRBJ2-1|TRBV2|many
ASSGSAGGFGEQF
>TRBJ1-3|TRBV5-1|.
ASRMGYRNSGNTIY
>TRBJ1-6|TRBV5-8|many
ASSGGQGASPLH
>TRBJ2-3|TRBV14|.
ASSKTSTDTQY
>TRBJ2-1|TRBV29-1|many
SAGGNYNEQF
>TRBJ2-1|TRBV30|many
AWSRGANEQF
>TRBJ2-7|TRBV6-2/TRBV6-3|many
ASSWGGRPYEQY
>TRBJ1-1|TRBV12-3/TRBV12-4|many
ASSFTGTSNTEAF
>TRBJ1-5|TRBV20-1|few
SARDSYNQPQH
>TRBJ2-5|TRBV20-1|few
SARRAGSETQY
>TRBJ1-5|TRBV28|many
ASGGSNQPQH
>TRBJ1-5|TRBV7-9|many
ASSLGSLSEPQH
>TRBJ2-7|TRBV2|.
ASTGLEFT
>TRBJ2-7|TRBV11-2|.
ASSIISAYEQY
>TRBJ2-5|TRBV7-9|many
ASSLATGTPILETQY
>TRBJ2-1|TRBV6-1|many
ASRGRTYNEQF
>TRBJ2-3|TRBV24-1|many
ATSGRRQGGSTDTQY
>TRBJ2-4|TRBV3-1|.
ASSQKDSAENIQY
>TRBJ2-1|TRBV4-3|many
ASSQDLPRVHEQF
>TRBJ2-1|TRBV27|many
ASSLLSGPDYNEQF
>TRBJ2-3|TRBV12-3/TRBV12-4|many
ASSFIAVLGADTQY
>TRBJ2-3|TRBV12-3/TRBV12-4|many
ASSPGGTDTQY
>TRBJ1-4|TRBV4-3|.
ASSQDVTGNEKLF
>TRBJ2-7|TRBV20-1|many
SAVQGRSYYEQY
>TRBJ2-7|TRBV11-2|few
ASSRRGLAGGSSYEQY